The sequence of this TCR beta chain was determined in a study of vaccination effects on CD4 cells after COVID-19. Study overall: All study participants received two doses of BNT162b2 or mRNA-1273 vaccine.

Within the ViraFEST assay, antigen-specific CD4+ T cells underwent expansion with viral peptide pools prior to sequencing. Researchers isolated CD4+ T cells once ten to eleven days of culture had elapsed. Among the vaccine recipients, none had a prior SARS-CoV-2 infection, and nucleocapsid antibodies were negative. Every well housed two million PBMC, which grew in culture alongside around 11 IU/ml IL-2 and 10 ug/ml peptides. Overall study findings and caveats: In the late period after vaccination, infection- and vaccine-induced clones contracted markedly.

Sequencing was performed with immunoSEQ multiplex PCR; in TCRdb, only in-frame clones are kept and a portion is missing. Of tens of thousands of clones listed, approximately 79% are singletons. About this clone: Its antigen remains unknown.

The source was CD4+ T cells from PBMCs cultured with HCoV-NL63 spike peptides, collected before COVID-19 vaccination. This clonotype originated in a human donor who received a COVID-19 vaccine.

The CDR3 region is CTSSQVSGLIWSGEQYF. The CDR3 DNA follows: TGCACCAGCAGCCAGGTTTCCGGACTCATTTGGTCGGGTGAGCAGTACTTC. The J gene is TRBJ2-7, the V gene TRBV1; the table's D call of TRBD2 was not tested on the DNA. TRBV1 is classified as a pseudogene. The CDR3 is 17 amino acids.